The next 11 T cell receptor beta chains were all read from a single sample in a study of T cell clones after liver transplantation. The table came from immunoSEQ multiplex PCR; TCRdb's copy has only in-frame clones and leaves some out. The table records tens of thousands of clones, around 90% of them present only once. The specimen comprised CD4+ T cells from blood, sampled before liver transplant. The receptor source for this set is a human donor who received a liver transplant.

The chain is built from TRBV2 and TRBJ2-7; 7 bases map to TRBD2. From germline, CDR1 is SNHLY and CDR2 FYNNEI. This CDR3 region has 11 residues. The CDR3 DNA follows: TGTGTAGCGGGTCCTTCCTACGAGCAGTACTTC. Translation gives CVAGPSYEQYF.

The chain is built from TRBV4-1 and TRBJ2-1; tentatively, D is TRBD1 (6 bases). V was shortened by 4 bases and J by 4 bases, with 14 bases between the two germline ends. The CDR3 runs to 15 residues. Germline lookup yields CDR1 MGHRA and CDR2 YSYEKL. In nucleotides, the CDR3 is TGCGCCAGCAGCCCCTCCGGGACATTGTACAATGAGCAGTTCTTC. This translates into CASSPSGTLYNEQFF.

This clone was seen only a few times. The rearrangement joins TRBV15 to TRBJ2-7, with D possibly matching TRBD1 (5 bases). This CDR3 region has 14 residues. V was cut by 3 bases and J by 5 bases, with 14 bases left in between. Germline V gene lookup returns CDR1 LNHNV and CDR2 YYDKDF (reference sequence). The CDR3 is CATSRTLGLNEQYF. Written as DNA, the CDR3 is TGTGCCACCAGCAGGACTTTGGGGCTTAACGAGCAGTACTTC.

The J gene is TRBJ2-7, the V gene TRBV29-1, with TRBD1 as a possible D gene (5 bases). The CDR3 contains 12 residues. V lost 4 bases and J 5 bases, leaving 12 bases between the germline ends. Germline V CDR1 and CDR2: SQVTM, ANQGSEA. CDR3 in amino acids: CSVVRGGDEQYF. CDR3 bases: TGCAGCGTTGTTAGGGGTGGAGACGAGCAGTACTTC.

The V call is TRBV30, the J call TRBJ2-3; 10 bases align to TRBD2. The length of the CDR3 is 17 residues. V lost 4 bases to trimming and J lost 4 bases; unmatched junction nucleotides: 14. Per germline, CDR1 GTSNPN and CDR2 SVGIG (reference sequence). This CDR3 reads CAWTSGYGTSDADTQYF. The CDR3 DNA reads TGTGCCTGGACCAGCGGCTATGGGACTAGCGATGCAGATACGCAGTATTTT.

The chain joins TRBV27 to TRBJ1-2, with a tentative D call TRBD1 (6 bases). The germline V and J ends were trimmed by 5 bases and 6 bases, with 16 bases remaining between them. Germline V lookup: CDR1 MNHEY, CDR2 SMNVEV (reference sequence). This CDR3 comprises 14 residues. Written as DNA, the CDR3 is TGTGCCAGCAGTCCTAACAGGGAAAGGGATGGCTACACCTTC. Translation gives CASSPNRERDGYTF.

The CDR3: CASSLEGVGTYEQYF. Written as DNA, the CDR3 is TGTGCCAGCAGCTTAGAAGGGGTGGGGACCTACGAGCAGTACTTC. The chain uses TRBV7-8 and TRBJ2-7, with D possibly being TRBD1 (5 bases). The length of the CDR3 is 15 residues. V dropped 1 base and J dropped 2 bases, with 12 bases sitting between them. Germline loops: CDR1 SGHVS, CDR2 FQNEAQ. Variable domain in full (rest from reference TRBV7-8 and TRBJ2-7): GAGVSQSPRYKVAKRGQDVALRCDPISGHVSLFWYQQALGQGPEFLTYFQNEAQLDKSGLPSDRFFAERPEGSVSTLKIQRTQQEDSAVYLCASSLEGVGTYEQYFGPGTRLTVT.

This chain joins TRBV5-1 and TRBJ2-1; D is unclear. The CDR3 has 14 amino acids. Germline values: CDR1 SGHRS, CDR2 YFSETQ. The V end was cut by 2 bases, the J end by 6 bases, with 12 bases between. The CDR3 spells CASSLSDLFNEQFF. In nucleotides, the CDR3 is TGCGCCAGCAGCTTATCCGACTTGTTCAATGAGCAGTTCTTC.

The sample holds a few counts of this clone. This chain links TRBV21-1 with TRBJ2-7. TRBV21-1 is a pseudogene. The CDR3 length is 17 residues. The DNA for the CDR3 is TGTGCCAGCAGCAAAGGGGGGAGAGCGAATTTCCCCTACGAGCAGTACTTC. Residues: CASSKGGRANFPYEQYF.

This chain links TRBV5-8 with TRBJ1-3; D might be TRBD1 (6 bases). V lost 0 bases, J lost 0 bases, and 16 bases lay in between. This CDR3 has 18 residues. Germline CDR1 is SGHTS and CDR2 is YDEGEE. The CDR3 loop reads CASSLALGHLVSGNTIYF. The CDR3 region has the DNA TGTGCCAGCAGCTTGGCCTTGGGACACCTAGTCTCTGGAAACACCATATATTTT.

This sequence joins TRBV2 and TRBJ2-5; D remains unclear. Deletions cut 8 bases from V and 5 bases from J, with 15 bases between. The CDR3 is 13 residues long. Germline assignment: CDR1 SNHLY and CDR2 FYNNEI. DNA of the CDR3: TGTGCCAGCCACCTCCTTTCTCGGGAGACCCAGTACTTC. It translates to CASHLLSRETQYF.